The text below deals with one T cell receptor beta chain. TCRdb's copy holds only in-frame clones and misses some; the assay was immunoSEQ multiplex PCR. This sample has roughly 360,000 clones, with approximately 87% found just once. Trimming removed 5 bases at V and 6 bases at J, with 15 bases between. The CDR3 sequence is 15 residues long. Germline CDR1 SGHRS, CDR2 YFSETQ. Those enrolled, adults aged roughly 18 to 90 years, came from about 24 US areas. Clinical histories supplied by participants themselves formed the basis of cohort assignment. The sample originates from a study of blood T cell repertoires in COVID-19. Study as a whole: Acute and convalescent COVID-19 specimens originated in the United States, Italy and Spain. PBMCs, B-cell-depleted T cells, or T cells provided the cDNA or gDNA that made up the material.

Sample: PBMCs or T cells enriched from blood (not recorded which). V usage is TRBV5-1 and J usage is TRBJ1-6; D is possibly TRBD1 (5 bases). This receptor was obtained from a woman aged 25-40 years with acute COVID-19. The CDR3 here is CASSRDGGINSPLHF. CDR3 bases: TGCGCCAGCAGTCGGGACGGAGGGATTAATTCACCCCTCCACTTT.